A selection of T cell receptor beta chains follows, all from one sample in a study of OX40 agonist ivuxolimab in advanced cancers. Sequenced by immunoSEQ multiplex PCR; TCRdb stores in-frame clones only, minus some. Of around 61,000 clones detected, about 80% appear once; the ten largest clones hold 2% to 3%. This sample comprised CD4+ or CD8+ T cells sorted from blood, obtained in a trial of the OX40 agonist ivuxolimab. These receptors originate from an adult with an advanced solid tumor such as melanoma, head and neck, liver or kidney cancer. CDR3s leave out the opening cysteine and the closing phenylalanine or tryptophan.

v_gene | CDR3aa
TRBV7-2 | ASSTGQGVWEKLF
TRBV7-9 | ASSFGAGGPQDTQY
TRBV5-6 | ASSRSLSGANVLT
TRBV7-2 | ASSFGLRTYEQY
TRBV18 | ATQKGDTENIQY
TRBV7-8 | ASSFGPTPGEGYT
TRBV11-2 | ASSPLAGAMGEKLF
TRBV11-3 | ASSSGTANTGELF
TRBV28 | ASKSAGGPLNTEAF
TRBV10-2 | ASGGFLGGEDTQY
TRBV11-2 | ASSSNRGREKLF
TRBV6-1 | ASSDLRGWGTDTQY
TRBV4-2 | ASSQDGTGANGYT
TRBV30 | AWSRWGTILATNEKLF
TRBV5-6 | ASKLKTGAYSYNEQF